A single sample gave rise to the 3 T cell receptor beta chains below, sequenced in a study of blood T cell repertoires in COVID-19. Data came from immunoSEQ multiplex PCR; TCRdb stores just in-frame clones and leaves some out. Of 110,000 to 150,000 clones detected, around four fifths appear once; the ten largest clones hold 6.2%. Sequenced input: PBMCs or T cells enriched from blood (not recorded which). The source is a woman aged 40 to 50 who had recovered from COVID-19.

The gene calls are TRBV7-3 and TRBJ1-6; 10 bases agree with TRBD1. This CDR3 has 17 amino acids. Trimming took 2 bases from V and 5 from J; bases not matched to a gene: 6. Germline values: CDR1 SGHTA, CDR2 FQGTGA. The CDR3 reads CASSLWGTGDNNSPLHF. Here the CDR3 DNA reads TGTGCCAGCAGCTTATGGGGGACAGGGGATAATAATTCACCCCTCCACTTT.

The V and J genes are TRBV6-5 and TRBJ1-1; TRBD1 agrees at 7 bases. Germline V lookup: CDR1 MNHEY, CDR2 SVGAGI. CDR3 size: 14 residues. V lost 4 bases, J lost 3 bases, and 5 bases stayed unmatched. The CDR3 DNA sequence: TGTGCCAGCAGTTCCCGGACAGGCTACACTGAAGCTTTCTTT. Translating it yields CASSSRTGYTEAFF.

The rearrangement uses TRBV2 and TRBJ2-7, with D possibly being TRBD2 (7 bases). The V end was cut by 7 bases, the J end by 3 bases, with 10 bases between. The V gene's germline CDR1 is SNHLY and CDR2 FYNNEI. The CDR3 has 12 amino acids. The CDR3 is CASKRDNYEQYF. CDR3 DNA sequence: TGTGCCAGCAAGCGGGACAACTACGAGCAGTACTTC.